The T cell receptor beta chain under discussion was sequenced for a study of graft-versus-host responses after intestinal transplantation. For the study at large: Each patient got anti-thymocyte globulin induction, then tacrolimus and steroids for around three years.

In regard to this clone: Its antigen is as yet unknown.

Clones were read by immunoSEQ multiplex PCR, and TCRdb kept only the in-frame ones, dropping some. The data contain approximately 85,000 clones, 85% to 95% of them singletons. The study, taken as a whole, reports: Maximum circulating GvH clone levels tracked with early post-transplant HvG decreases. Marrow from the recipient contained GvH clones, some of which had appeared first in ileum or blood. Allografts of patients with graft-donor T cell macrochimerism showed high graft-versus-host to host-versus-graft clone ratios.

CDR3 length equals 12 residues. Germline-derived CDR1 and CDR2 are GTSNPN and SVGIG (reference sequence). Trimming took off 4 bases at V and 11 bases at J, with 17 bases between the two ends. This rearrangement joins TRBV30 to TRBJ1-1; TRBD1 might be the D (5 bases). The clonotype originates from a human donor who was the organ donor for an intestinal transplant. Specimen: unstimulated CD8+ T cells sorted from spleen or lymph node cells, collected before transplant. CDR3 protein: CAWTLGAGKAFF. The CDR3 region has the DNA TGTGCCTGGACCCTGGGCGCAGGGAAGGCTTTCTTT. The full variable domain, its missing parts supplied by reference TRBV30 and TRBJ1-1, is SQTIHQWPATLVQPVGSPLSLECTVEGTSNPNLYWYRQAAGRGLQLLFYSVGIGQISSEVPQNLSASRPQDRQFILSSKKLLLSDSGFYLCAWTLGAGKAFFGQGTRLTVV.